The 29 T cell receptor beta chains given below trace back to one sample, sequenced in a study of molecular identifiers for immune sequencing clone quantification. TCRdb called the PCR reads again in MiXCR, with one record for every CDR3 protein. The profile shows thousands of distinct CDR3 sequences, under 40% of them singletons. Input material: naive CD8+ T cells from blood, with Jurkat cell RNA spiked in. Noted subset: FACS-sorted CD8+CD4-CCR7+CD45RA+ naive T cells. The receptor source for this set is a human donor in good health. Some libraries in this study had Jurkat cell RNA spiked in.

As to this clonotype: The missing conserved phenylalanine or tryptophan at the end of this CDR3 makes a read error likely. The chain carries TRBV28 and TRBJ2-6, with D perhaps matching TRBD2 (5 bases). Germline lookup yields CDR1 MDHEN and CDR2 SYDVKM. The germline V and J ends were trimmed by 1 base and 2 bases, with 9 bases remaining between them. CDR3 length: 16 residues. CDR3: CASSLFTGTGANVLTL. CDR3 nucleotides: TGTGCCAGCAGTTTATTCACGGGGACTGGGGCCAACGTCCTGACTCTC.

In its sample, this clonotype was seen a few times. The chain employs TRBV7-8 and TRBJ2-5; 9 positions agree with TRBD2. J lost 2 bases, V lost 7 bases, and 8 bases had no gene match. Germline V CDR1 and CDR2: SGHVS, FQNEAQ. The CDR3 length is 15 residues. The CDR3 reads CASKEASGVQETQYF. The CDR3, as DNA: TGTGCCAGCAAAGAGGCTAGCGGGGTGCAAGAGACCCAGTACTTC.

The chain uses TRBV7-9 and TRBJ2-7, with 10 bases fitting TRBD2. V lost 4 bases, J lost 6 bases, and 15 bases stayed unmatched. Germline CDR1 SEHNR, CDR2 FQNEAQ (reference sequence). This CDR3 region has 17 residues. The CDR3, as DNA: TGTGCCAGCAGCTCGCTCATAGCGGGAGGCACCCGGACCGAGCAGTACTTC. Its protein is CASSSLIAGGTRTEQYF.

J is TRBJ2-1 and V is TRBV7-8, with TRBD1 as a possible D gene (6 bases). The V gene lost 5 bases and the J gene lost 9 bases, with 11 bases spanning the gap. The CDR3 covers 12 residues. Per the germline V gene, CDR1 is SGHVS and CDR2 is FQNEAQ. CDR3 DNA: TGTGCCAGCAGCCCGACAGGTAGTGAGCAGTTCTTC. Encoded protein: CASSPTGSEQFF.

This chain joins TRBV27 and TRBJ2-7, with no clear D. The CDR3 is 15 residues long. CDR1 and CDR2 from the germline V gene are MNHEY and SMNVEV (reference sequence). The V end lost 2 bases, the J end lost 4 bases, and 15 bases lay between the germline ends. The CDR3 sequence is CASSLGPTRDYEQYF. The DNA of the CDR3 is TGTGCCAGCAGTTTAGGCCCGACAAGGGATTACGAGCAGTACTTC.

The gene calls are TRBV7-7 and TRBJ2-5, with 11 bases lining up with TRBD1. The length of the CDR3 is 16 residues. Germline CDR1 and CDR2: SSHAT and FNYEAQ (reference sequence). Trimming at V came to 1 base and at J to 4 bases, leaving 5 bases not matched to a gene. The CDR3 region has the DNA TGTGCCAGCAGCTTAGGGACAGGGGGCGCGACAGAGACCCAGTACTTC. It is translated as CASSLGTGGATETQYF.

V usage is TRBV19 and J usage is TRBJ1-5; D is possibly TRBD1 (6 bases). In germline, CDR1 is LNHDA, CDR2 SQIVND (reference sequence). The V end lost 9 bases, the J end lost 4 bases, and 10 bases lay between the germline ends. The CDR3 has 12 amino acids. The CDR3 DNA reads TGTGCCAGCCTCCAGGGGAATCAGCCCCAGCATTTT. This codes for CASLQGNQPQHF. The full variable domain, rest sourced from reference TRBV19 and TRBJ1-5, is DGGITQSPKYLFRKEGQNVTLSCEQNLNHDAMYWYRQDPGQGLRLIYYSQIVNDFQKGDIAEGYSVSREKKESFPLTVTSAQKNPTAFYLCASLQGNQPQHFGDGTRLSIL.

This sequence joins TRBV4-2 and TRBJ2-3; 12 nucleotides align to TRBD2. The ends lost 0 bases at V and 2 bases at J; junction bases unmatched: 15. Germline V CDR1 and CDR2: LGHNA, YNFKEQ. The CDR3 contains 21 residues. This chain's CDR3 is CASSQESLAGGPRGATDTQYF. The CDR3 region has the DNA TGTGCCAGCAGCCAAGAGTCACTAGCGGGAGGCCCCCGAGGAGCCACAGATACGCAGTATTTT.

The chain recombines TRBV20-1 with TRBJ1-6; D not resolved. CDR3 size: 13 residues. Per the germline V gene, CDR1 is DFQATT and CDR2 is SNEGSKA (reference sequence). Trimming removed 6 bases from V and 13 bases from J, with 19 bases in between. CDR3 amino acids: CSAASEVVAPLHF. The CDR3 nucleotides are TGCAGTGCCGCGTCGGAGGTGGTTGCTCCCCTCCACTTT.

The rearrangement uses TRBV28 and TRBJ2-5, with 7 bases that match TRBD1. There are 14 residues in the CDR3. The germline gives CDR1 MDHEN, CDR2 SYDVKM. Losses at the gene ends were 3 bases for V and 1 base for J; bases not matched to a gene: 2. The CDR3 region is CASSFGTAQETQYF. The CDR3 DNA sequence: TGTGCCAGCAGTTTCGGGACAGCCCAAGAGACCCAGTACTTC.

The chain has TRBV28 and TRBJ2-5, with TRBD2 matching 9 bases. Unmatched junction bases numbered 5, after V lost 3 bases and J lost 0 bases. The CDR3 runs to 16 residues. CDR1 MDHEN and CDR2 SYDVKM come from the germline V gene. The CDR3 region has the DNA TGTGCCAGCAGTTTTTTCCTAGCGGGATACCAAGAGACCCAGTACTTC. The encoded protein is CASSFFLAGYQETQYF.

Details on this clonotype: One end of the junction varies from germline; a read error may be responsible. The chain uses TRBV13 and TRBJ2-4; D gene ambiguous. CDR1 is PRHDT and CDR2 is FYEKMQ in the germline V gene (reference sequence). The CDR3 loop spans 16 amino acids. The CDR3 is CASGLADSVAKNIQYF. For the CDR3, the DNA is TGTGCCAGCGGCTTAGCCGATTCCGTAGCCAAAAACATTCAGTACTTC.

In this sample, this clonotype turned up a few times. J is TRBJ2-4 and V is TRBV20-1, with 7 bases lining up with TRBD1. V was clipped by 5 bases and J by 0 bases; unmatched bases: 7. The CDR3 covers 15 residues. Germline V gene sequence: CDR1 DFQATT, CDR2 SNEGSKA (reference sequence). For the CDR3, the DNA is TGCAGTGCTGGAACAGGGGTCCTAGCCAAAAACATTCAGTACTTC. Protein sequence: CSAGTGVLAKNIQYF.

CDR3 bases: TGTGCCAGCAGCTTGACAGGTTCCAATGAAAAACTGTTTTTT. This translates into CASSLTGSNEKLFF. The rearrangement links TRBV12-3 or TRBV12-4 to TRBJ1-4, with D possibly being TRBD1 (6 bases). This CDR3 is 14 amino acids long. Trimming pared 6 bases from V and 5 bases from J, leaving 13 bases between.

This clonotype was seen a few times. The chain is built from TRBV15 and TRBJ2-3, with D possibly matching TRBD1 (6 bases). The germline gives CDR1 LNHNV, CDR2 YYDKDF (reference sequence). This CDR3 spans 17 amino acids. V was cut by 0 bases and J by 4 bases, with 17 bases left in between. The CDR3 bases are TGTGCCACCAGCAGAGATCCAATACAGGGCGGCCCAGATACGCAGTATTTT. Protein product: CATSRDPIQGGPDTQYF.

This clonotype was observed a few times. This sequence joins TRBV6-1 and TRBJ2-7, with no clear D. The CDR3 runs 11 residues. Germline V gene lookup returns CDR1 MNHNS and CDR2 SASEGT. V lost 8 bases and J 3 bases, leaving 8 bases between the germline ends. In nucleotides, the CDR3 is TGTGCCAGCTCCTGGGGCTACGAGCAGTACTTC. Its protein product is CASSWGYEQYF.

As to this clonotype: Germline and junction disagree at one end, which may indicate a read error. This chain connects TRBV5-6 to TRBJ2-2; the D gene is possibly TRBD2 (5 bases). The CDR3 is 16 amino acids. Germline V gives CDR1 SGHDT, CDR2 YYEEEE. DNA for the CDR3: TGTGCCAGCAGCTTGAGGGCAGCCCCGAACACCGGGGAGCTGATTTTT. It encodes CASSLRAAPNTGELIF.

This clonotype is judged medium-sized (0.01 to 0.1%). The chain employs TRBV7-9 and TRBJ2-7; D possibly uses TRBD1 or TRBD2 (7 bases each). This CDR3 region has 16 residues. V lost 5 bases to trimming and J lost 4 bases, with 21 bases between them. The germline V gene encodes CDR1 SEHNR and CDR2 FQNEAQ (reference sequence). CDR3 residues: CASSPETGEGAYEQYF. CDR3 coding DNA: TGTGCCAGCAGCCCCGAAACAGGGGAGGGTGCATACGAGCAGTACTTC.

Note on this clonotype: Its ends do not fully match the called genes, so a read error is possible. This rearrangement joins TRBV6-5 to TRBJ2-7, with 9 bases matching TRBD1. CDR1 and CDR2 from the germline V gene are MNHEY and SVGAGI. The CDR3 runs 15 residues. The CDR3 coding sequence is TGTGCCGGCAGTTCCTCGGGACAGGGCGCCTATGAGCAGTACTTC. Its protein product is CAGSSSGQGAYEQYF.

With regard to this clonotype: The CDR3 does not close with the conserved phenylalanine or tryptophan, likely indicating a read error. This chain joins TRBV4-3 and TRBJ2-7; 8 nucleotides align to TRBD1. V was pared by 0 bases and J by 2 bases, with 6 bases of the junction left unmatched. The CDR3 totals 16 residues. Germline assignment: CDR1 LGHNA and CDR2 YSLEER. The CDR3 sequence is CASSQDLTGAAYEQYL. The DNA of the CDR3 is TGCGCCAGCAGCCAAGATTTGACAGGGGCCGCCTACGAGCAGTACCTC.

This clonotype was seen more than once but under ten times. CDR3 sequence: CASSVDVAGGPDTQYF. The CDR3 DNA sequence: TGTGCCAGCAGCGTAGATGTAGCGGGAGGGCCAGATACGCAGTATTTT. The rearrangement links TRBV9 to TRBJ2-3; 11 bases line up with TRBD2. Germline V gene lookup returns CDR1 SGDLS and CDR2 YYNGEE. The CDR3 consists of 16 residues. V dropped 0 bases and J dropped 4; count of bases not matched to a gene: 4. The full variable domain, its missing parts supplied by reference TRBV9 and TRBJ2-3, is DSGVTQTPKHLITATGQRVTLRCSPRSGDLSVYWYQQSLDQGLQFLIQYYNGEERAKGNILERFSAQQFPDLHSELNLSSLELGDSALYFCASSVDVAGGPDTQYFGPGTRLTVL.

As to this clonotype: No conserved phenylalanine or tryptophan is present at the end of the CDR3, so a read error is the likely explanation. It is unclear where the CDR3 begins or ends on the DNA, so no DNA is shown, and the CDR3 is as TCRdb lists it. This chain uses TRBV5-3 with TRBJ2-1; TRBD2, as called in the table, went unchecked against the DNA. TRBV5-3 qualifies as an ORF whose function is uncertain. Counting both end residues, the CDR3 totals 14 amino acids. This CDR3 reads CASSLGNRAHEQNY.

This clonotype ranks as medium-sized. This sequence joins TRBV12-3 or TRBV12-4 and TRBJ2-7; 13 bases align to TRBD2. The CDR3 covers 15 residues. V dropped 5 bases and J dropped 2; count of bases not matched to a gene: 3. The CDR3, as DNA: TGTGCCAGCAGTATCGGGACTAGCGGGACCTACGAGCAGTACTTC. Protein product: CASSIGTSGTYEQYF.

In its sample, this clonotype ranks as medium-sized. The chain has TRBV28 and TRBJ1-1; no reliable D call. Germline CDR1 and CDR2: MDHEN and SYDVKM. The CDR3 is made up of 14 amino acids. V was clipped by 7 bases and J by 3 bases, with 15 bases between them. CDR3 coding DNA: TGTGCCAGCACGTCAATGGGTTCGTACACTGAAGCTTTCTTT. Encoded protein: CASTSMGSYTEAFF. Drawing the rest from reference TRBV28 and TRBJ1-1, the complete variable domain is DVKVTQSSRYLVKRTGEKVFLECVQDMDHENMFWYRQDPGLGLRLIYFSYDVKMKEKGDIPEGYSVSREKKERFSLILESASTNQTSMYLCASTSMGSYTEAFFGQGTRLTVV.

By share, this clonotype counts as medium-sized. The chain has TRBV13 and TRBJ2-5; no clear D gene. Per germline, CDR1 PRHDT and CDR2 FYEKMQ (reference sequence). Deletions cut 1 base from V and 5 bases from J, with 2 bases between. This CDR3 region has 11 residues. The chain's CDR3 is CASSLDETQYF. Written as DNA, the CDR3 is TGTGCCAGCAGCTTAGACGAGACCCAGTACTTC.

The chain has TRBV4-2 and TRBJ2-3; TRBD1 might be the D (7 bases). V lost 2 bases to trimming and J lost 2 bases, with 14 bases between them. The CDR3 spans 16 residues. Germline V gene lookup returns CDR1 LGHNA and CDR2 YNFKEQ. The CDR3 loop reads CASSQRSGGLTDTQYF. The DNA of the CDR3 is TGTGCCAGCAGCCAACGTTCAGGGGGACTCACAGATACGCAGTATTTT.

This chain connects TRBV7-9 to TRBJ1-5; TRBD1 agrees at 9 bases. Trimming at V came to 5 bases and at J to 4 bases, leaving 6 bases not matched to a gene. Looked up from germline, CDR1 is SEHNR and CDR2 is FQNEAQ (reference sequence). This CDR3 has 15 amino acids. The CDR3 protein is CASSTGTGLNQPQHF. The CDR3 region has the DNA TGTGCCAGCAGCACTGGGACAGGGCTAAATCAGCCCCAGCATTTT. The full variable domain, in which reference TRBV7-9 and TRBJ1-5 provide the parts outside the CDR3, is DTGVSQNPRHKITKRGQNVTFRCDPISEHNRLYWYRQTLGQGPEFLTYFQNEAQLEKSRLLSDRFSAERPKGSFSTLEIQRTEQGDSAMYLCASSTGTGLNQPQHFGDGTRLSIL.

The chain joins TRBV19 to TRBJ1-1; D ambiguous. From germline, CDR1 is LNHDA and CDR2 SQIVND (reference sequence). Trimming removed 6 bases from V and 3 bases from J, with 11 bases in between. This CDR3 has 13 amino acids. The CDR3 reads CASSIAGYTEAFF. DNA for the CDR3: TGTGCCAGTAGCATCGCCGGTTACACTGAAGCTTTCTTT.

This clonotype was seen a few times. The chain carries TRBV6-1 and TRBJ1-3, with a tentative D call TRBD1 (5 bases). In germline, CDR1 is MNHNS, CDR2 SASEGT. CDR3 length: 13 residues. V lost 9 bases and J 2 bases, leaving 11 bases between the germline ends. The CDR3 spells CARPGSTGNTIYF. CDR3 DNA: TGTGCCAGACCAGGGTCGACTGGAAACACCATATATTTT.